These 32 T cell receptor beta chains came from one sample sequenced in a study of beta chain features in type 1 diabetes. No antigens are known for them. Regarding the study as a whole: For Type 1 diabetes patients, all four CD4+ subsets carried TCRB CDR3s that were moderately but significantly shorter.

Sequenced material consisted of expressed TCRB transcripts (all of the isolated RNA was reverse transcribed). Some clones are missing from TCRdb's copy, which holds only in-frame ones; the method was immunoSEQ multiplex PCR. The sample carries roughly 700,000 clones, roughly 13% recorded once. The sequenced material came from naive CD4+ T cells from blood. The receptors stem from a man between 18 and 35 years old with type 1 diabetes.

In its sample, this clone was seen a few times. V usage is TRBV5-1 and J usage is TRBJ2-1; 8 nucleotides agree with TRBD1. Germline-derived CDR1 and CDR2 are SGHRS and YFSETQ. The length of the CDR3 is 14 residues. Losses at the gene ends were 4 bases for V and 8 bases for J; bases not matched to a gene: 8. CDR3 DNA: TGCGCCAGCAGCGTCGGGGACAGGTCCCATGAGCAGTTCTTC. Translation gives CASSVGDRSHEQFF.

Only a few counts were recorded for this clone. The DNA of the CDR3 is TGCGCCAGCAGCCAAGATCTGAGGGACACAGAGACCCAGTACTTC. Translated, it gives CASSQDLRDTETQYF. The chain couples TRBV4-1 to TRBJ2-5, with D perhaps matching TRBD1 (6 bases). Looked up from germline, CDR1 is MGHRA and CDR2 is YSYEKL. Trimming shortened V by 0 bases and J by 4 bases, and 12 bases separated the two germline ends. The length of the CDR3 is 15 residues.

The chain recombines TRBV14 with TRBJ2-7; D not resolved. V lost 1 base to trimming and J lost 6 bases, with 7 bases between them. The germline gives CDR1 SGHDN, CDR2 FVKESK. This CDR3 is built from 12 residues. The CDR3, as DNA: TGTGCCAGCAGCCAAGTGGGTCCCGAGCAGTACTTC. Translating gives CASSQVGPEQYF.

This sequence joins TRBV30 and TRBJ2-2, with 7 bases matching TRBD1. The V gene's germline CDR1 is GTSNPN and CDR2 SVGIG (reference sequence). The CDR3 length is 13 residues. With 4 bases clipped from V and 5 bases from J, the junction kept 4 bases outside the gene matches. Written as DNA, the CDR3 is TGTGCCTGGACAGGGGGATGGACCGGGGAGCTGTTTTTT. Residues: CAWTGGWTGELFF.

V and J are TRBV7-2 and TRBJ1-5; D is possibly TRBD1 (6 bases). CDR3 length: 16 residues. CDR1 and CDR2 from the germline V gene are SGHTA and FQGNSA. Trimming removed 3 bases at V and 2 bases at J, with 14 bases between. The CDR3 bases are TGTGCCAGCAGCTTTCAAGGGGGGGTAGGCAATCAGCCCCAGCATTTT. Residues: CASSFQGGVGNQPQHF. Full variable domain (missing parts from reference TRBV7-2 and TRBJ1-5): GAGVSQSPSNKVTEKGKDVELRCDPISGHTALYWYRQSLGQGLEFLIYFQGNSAPDKSGLPSDRFSAERTGGSVSTLTIQRTQQEDSAVYLCASSFQGGVGNQPQHFGDGTRLSIL.

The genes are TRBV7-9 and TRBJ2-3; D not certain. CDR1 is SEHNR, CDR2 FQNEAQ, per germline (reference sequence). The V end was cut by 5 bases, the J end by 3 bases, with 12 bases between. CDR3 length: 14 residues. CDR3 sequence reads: CASSPGIATDTQYF. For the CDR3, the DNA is TGTGCCAGCAGCCCCGGTATAGCTACAGATACGCAGTATTTT.

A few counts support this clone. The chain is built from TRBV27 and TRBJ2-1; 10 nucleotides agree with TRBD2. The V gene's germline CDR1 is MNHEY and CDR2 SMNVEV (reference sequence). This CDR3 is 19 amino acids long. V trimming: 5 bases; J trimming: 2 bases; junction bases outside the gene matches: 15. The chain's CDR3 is CASSPRKMLAGGAYNEQFF. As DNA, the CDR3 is TGTGCCAGCAGTCCCAGAAAAATGTTAGCGGGGGGTGCCTACAATGAGCAGTTCTTC.

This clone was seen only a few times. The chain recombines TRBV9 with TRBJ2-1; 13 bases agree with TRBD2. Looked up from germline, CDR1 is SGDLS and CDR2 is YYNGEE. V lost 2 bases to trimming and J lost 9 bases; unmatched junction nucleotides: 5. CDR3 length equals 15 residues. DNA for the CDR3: TGTGCCAGCAGCGTCGGGACTAGCGGGGCTCTTGAGCAGTTCTTC. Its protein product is CASSVGTSGALEQFF.

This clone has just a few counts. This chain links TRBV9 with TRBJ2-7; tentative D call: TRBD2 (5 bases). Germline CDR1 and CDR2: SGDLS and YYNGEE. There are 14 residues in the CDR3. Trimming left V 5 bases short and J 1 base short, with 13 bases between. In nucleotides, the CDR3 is TGTGCCAGCAGTCTAGGACTTTCGTCCTACGAGCAGTACTTC. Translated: CASSLGLSSYEQYF.

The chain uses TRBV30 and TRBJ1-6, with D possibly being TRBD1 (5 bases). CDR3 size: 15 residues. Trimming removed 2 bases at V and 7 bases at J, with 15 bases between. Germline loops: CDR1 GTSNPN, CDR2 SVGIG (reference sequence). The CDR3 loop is CAWSYSSGGNSPLHF. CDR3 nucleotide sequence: TGTGCCTGGAGTTATTCCTCGGGGGGGAATTCACCCCTCCACTTT.

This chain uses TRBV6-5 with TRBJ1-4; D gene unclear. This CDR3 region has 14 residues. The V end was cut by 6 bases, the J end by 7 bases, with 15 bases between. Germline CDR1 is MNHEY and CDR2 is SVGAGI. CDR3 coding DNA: TGTGCCAGCAGAAGTCAGCCGAGCGGTGAAAAACTGTTTTTT. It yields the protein CASRSQPSGEKLFF.

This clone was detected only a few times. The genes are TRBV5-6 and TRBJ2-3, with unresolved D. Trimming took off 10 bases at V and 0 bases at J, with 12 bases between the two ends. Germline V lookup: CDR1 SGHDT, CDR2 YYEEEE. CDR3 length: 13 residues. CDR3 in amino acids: CAGSETSTDTQYF. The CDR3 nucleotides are TGTGCCGGATCAGAAACTAGCACAGATACGCAGTATTTT.

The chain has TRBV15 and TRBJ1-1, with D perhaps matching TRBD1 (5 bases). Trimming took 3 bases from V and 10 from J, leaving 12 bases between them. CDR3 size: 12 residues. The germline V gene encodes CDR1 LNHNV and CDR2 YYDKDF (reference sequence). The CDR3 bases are TGTGCCACCAGCAGTCCGGGGCCTTCAGCTTTCTTT. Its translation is CATSSPGPSAFF.

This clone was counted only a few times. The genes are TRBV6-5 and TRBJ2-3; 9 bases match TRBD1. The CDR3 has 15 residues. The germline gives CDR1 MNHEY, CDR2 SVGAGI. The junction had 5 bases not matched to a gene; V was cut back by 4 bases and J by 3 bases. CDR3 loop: CASSSGQGWTDTQYF. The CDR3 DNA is TGTGCCAGCAGTTCCGGACAGGGGTGGACAGATACGCAGTATTTT.

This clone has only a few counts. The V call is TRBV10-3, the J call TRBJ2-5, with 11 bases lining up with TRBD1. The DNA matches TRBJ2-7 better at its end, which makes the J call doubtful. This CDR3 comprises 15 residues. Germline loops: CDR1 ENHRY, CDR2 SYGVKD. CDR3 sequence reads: CAISVGTGGSDEQYF. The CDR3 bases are TGTGCCATCAGTGTCGGGACAGGGGGATCGGACGAGCAGTACTTC.

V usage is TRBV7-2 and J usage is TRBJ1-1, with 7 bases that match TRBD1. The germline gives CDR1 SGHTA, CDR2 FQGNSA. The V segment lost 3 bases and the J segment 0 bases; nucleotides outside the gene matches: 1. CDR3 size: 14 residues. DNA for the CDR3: TGTGCCAGCAGCTTCCAGGGGGTGAACACTGAAGCTTTCTTT. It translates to CASSFQGVNTEAFF.

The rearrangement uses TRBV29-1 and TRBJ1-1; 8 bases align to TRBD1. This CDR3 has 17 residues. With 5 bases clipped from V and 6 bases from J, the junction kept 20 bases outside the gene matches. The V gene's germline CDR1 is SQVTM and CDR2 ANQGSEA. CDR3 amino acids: CSVLPRGAGDRTPEAFF. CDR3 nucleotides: TGCAGCGTTCTCCCGAGGGGTGCCGGGGACAGGACCCCTGAAGCTTTCTTT.

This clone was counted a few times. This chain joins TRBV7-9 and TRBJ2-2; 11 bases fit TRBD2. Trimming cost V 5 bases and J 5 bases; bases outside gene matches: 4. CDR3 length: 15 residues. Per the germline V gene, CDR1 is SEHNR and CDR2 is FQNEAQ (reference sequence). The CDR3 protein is CASSRTSGYTGELFF. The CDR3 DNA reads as TGTGCCAGCAGCCGGACTAGCGGGTATACCGGGGAGCTGTTTTTT.

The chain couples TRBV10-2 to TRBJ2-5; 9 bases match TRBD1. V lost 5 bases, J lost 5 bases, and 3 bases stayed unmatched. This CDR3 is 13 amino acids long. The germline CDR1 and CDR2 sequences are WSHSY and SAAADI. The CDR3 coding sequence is TGCGCCAGCAGTCAGGACAGGGGTGAGACCCAGTACTTC. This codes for CASSQDRGETQYF.

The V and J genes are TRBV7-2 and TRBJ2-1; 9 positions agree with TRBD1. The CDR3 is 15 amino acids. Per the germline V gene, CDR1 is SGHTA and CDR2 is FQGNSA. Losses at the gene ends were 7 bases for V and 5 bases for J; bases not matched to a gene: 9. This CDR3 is CASTLDRGSHNEQFF. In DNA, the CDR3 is TGTGCCAGCACCCTAGACAGGGGGTCGCACAATGAGCAGTTCTTC.

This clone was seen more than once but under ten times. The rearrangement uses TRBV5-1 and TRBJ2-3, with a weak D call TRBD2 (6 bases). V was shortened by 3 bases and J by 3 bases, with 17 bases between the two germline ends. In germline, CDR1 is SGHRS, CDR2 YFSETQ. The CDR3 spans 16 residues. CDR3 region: CASSSTGTVGTDTQYF. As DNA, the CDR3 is TGCGCCAGCAGCTCCACCGGGACTGTAGGGACAGATACGCAGTATTTT.

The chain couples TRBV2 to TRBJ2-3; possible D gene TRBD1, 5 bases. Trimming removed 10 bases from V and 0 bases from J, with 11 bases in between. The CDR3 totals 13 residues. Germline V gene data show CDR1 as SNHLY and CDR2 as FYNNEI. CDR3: CATRQSSTDTQYF. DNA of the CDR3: TGTGCCACCAGACAGTCTAGCACAGATACGCAGTATTTT.

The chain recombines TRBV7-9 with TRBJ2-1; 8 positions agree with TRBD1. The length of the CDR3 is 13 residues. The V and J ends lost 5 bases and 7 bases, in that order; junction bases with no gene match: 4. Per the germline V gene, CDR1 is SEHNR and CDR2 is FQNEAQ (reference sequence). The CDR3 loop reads CASSAWTGNEQFF. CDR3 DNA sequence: TGTGCCAGCAGCGCCTGGACAGGGAATGAGCAGTTCTTC.

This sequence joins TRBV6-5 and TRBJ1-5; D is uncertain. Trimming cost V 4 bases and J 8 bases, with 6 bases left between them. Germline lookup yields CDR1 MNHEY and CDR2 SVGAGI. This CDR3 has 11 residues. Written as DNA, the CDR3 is TGTGCCAGCAGTTCAGTGGAGCCCCAGCATTTT. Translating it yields CASSSVEPQHF.

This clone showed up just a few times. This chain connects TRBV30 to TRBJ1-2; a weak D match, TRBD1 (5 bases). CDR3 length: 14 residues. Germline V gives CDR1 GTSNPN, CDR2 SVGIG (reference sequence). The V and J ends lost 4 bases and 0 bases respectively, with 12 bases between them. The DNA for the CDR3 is TGTGCCTGGACCTTTGGGGGGACTAACTATGGCTACACCTTC. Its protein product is CAWTFGGTNYGYTF.

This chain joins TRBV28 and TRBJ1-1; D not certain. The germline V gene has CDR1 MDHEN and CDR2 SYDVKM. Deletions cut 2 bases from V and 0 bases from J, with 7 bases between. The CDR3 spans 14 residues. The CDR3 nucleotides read TGTGCCAGCAGTTTACCCGGAATGAACACTGAAGCTTTCTTT. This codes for CASSLPGMNTEAFF.

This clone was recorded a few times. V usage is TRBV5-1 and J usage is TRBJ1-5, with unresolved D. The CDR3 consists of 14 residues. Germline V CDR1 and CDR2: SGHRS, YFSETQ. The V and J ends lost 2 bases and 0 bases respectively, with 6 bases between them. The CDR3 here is CASSFDGSNQPQHF. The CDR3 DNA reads TGCGCCAGCAGCTTCGACGGTAGCAATCAGCCCCAGCATTTT.

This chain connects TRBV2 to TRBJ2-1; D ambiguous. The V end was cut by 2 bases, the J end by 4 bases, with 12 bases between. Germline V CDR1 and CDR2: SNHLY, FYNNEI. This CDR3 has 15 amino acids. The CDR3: CASSEQPLIYNEQFF. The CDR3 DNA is TGTGCCAGCAGTGAACAACCCCTCATATACAATGAGCAGTTCTTC.

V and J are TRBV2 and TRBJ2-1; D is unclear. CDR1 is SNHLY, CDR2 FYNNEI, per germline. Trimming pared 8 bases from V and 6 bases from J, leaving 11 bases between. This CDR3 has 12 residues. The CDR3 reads CASVSNGNEQFF. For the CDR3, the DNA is TGTGCCAGCGTATCCAATGGCAATGAGCAGTTCTTC.

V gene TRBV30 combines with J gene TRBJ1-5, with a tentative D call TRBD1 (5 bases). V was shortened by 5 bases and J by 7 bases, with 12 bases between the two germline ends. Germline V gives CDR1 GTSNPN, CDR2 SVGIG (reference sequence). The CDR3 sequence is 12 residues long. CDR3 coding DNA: TGTGCCTGGGGGTCAGGGTTCCAGCCCCAGCATTTT. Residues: CAWGSGFQPQHF.

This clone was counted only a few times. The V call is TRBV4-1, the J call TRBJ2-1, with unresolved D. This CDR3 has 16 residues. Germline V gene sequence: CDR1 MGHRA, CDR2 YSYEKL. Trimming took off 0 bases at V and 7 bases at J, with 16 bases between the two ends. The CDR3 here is CASSQDSIPGVNEQFF. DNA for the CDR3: TGCGCCAGCAGCCAAGATTCCATCCCTGGGGTTAATGAGCAGTTCTTC.

The CDR3 coding sequence is TGCGCCAGCAGCCAACTCGACCAGGGAATTGGGGAGACCCAGTACTTC. Translation gives CASSQLDQGIGETQYF. This chain joins TRBV5-1 and TRBJ2-5; D might be TRBD1 (5 bases). Trimming pared 4 bases from V and 5 bases from J, leaving 21 bases between. The germline CDR1 and CDR2 sequences are SGHRS and YFSETQ. The CDR3 has 16 residues.